The 15 T cell receptor beta chains reported below all come from one sample, sequenced in a study of CXCR3-negative and CXCR3-positive naive CD8 T cells (dated by TCRdb to about 2019). Sequencing instrument: NextSeq 550. The Human TCR Profiling Kit (MiLaboratory) was used to prepare UMI-labeled 5' RACE TRB cDNA libraries. Reads reprocessed by TCRdb are summarized as one entry per CDR3 protein sequence, and DNA is absent. This sample's records show more than 45,000 distinct CDR3 sequences. The ten largest clones take up approximately 0.43% of the sample. Sequenced sample: naive CXCR3- CD8+ T cells from blood. In light of the paper, this sample's cell subset or site label describes: CD45RO-CCR7+CD27+CD95- naive CD8+ T cells lacking CXCR3 (TNR3-). The receptor source for this set is a human donor in good health. Some clones in this sample may be carry-over from other donors' samples.

CDR3 sequence: CASSQDRSGGRTGELFF. V and J are TRBV4-3 and TRBJ2-2; TCRdb gives TRBD2 as the D gene, but with no DNA this cannot be confirmed. Germline loops: CDR1 LGHNA, CDR2 YSLEER. CDR3 length: 17 residues.

The chain carries TRBV5-6 and TRBJ2-1. CDR3 length: 14 amino acids. The germline V gene encodes CDR1 SGHDT and CDR2 YYEEEE. The CDR3 is CASSLSLAINEQFF. Filled out from reference TRBV5-6 and TRBJ2-1, the complete variable domain reads DAGVTQSPTHLIKTRGQQVTLRCSPKSGHDTVSWYQQALGQGPQFIFQYYEEEERQRGNFPDRFSGHQFPNYSSELNVNALLLGDSALYLCASSLSLAINEQFFGPGTRLTVL.

The rearrangement uses TRBV5-5 and TRBJ2-2; the D gene TCRdb calls, TRBD1, cannot be checked with no DNA. This CDR3 region has 17 residues. Germline lookup yields CDR1 SGHKS and CDR2 YYEKEE (reference sequence). The CDR3 region is CASTTVFRQELTGELFF.

The CDR3 loop is CASSFENSYNEQFF. The rearrangement uses TRBV12-3 or TRBV12-4 and TRBJ2-1. The CDR3 runs to 14 residues.

The chain uses TRBV11-2 and TRBJ2-5. In germline, CDR1 is SGHAT, CDR2 FQNNGV. The CDR3 has 14 residues. Here the CDR3 reads CASRPEQHQETQYF.

The V call is TRBV4-3, the J call TRBJ1-5; TCRdb's D gene call, TRBD1, goes unchecked for lack of DNA. Germline CDR1 is LGHNA and CDR2 is YSLEER. This CDR3 contains 16 residues. This chain's CDR3 is CASSQDRTGGGQPQHF.

The chain links TRBV5-4 to TRBJ2-7; with no DNA, the TCRdb D assignment of TRBD2 cannot be verified. The CDR3 covers 13 residues. Per germline, CDR1 SGHNT and CDR2 YYREEE (reference sequence). The CDR3 spells CASSLPPSGEQYF.

The chain combines TRBV7-9 with TRBJ1-4; lacking DNA, the TRBD1 call made by TCRdb goes unchecked. CDR1 and CDR2 from the germline V gene are SEHNR and FQNEAQ (reference sequence). The CDR3 consists of 18 residues. The CDR3 spells CASSEPGQGEWTNEKLFF.

The J gene is TRBJ2-7, the V gene TRBV4-1; TCRdb outputs TRBD2, but without DNA this stays unchecked. CDR1 is MGHRA and CDR2 is YSYEKL in the germline V gene. The CDR3 extends over 15 amino acids. CDR3: CASSQSPGASYEQYF.

The rearrangement uses TRBV29-1 and TRBJ2-1; TCRdb indicates TRBD2, and absent DNA this call remains unverified. The germline V gene encodes CDR1 SQVTM and CDR2 ANQGSEA. The CDR3 is 11 amino acids. The CDR3 sequence: CSVEDGLASPF.

J is TRBJ2-3 and V is TRBV29-1; lacking DNA, the TRBD1 call made by TCRdb goes unchecked. This CDR3 has 12 amino acids. Germline CDR1 and CDR2: SQVTM and ANQGSEA. CDR3 protein: CTQRRGTDTQYF.

The chain couples TRBV7-3 to TRBJ2-1; TCRdb returns TRBD2, unconfirmable since there is no DNA. The germline gives CDR1 SGHTA, CDR2 FQGTGA. The CDR3 runs 18 residues. The CDR3 is CASSLSSGRPSSYNEQFF.

This rearrangement joins TRBV29-1 to TRBJ1-2. The germline V gene encodes CDR1 SQVTM and CDR2 ANQGSEA. The CDR3 consists of 13 residues. The CDR3 sequence: CSDEKEGVYGYTF. The variable domain in full, with the rest retrieved from reference TRBV29-1 and TRBJ1-2, is SAVISQKPSRDICQRGTSLTIQCQVDSQVTMMFWYRQQPGQSLTLIATANQGSEATYESGFVIDKFPISRPNLTFSTLTVSNMSPEDSSIYLCSDEKEGVYGYTFGSGTRLTVV.

The V and J genes are TRBV7-9 and TRBJ2-3; checking the TCRdb D call of TRBD2 is not possible without DNA. Germline CDR1 SEHNR, CDR2 FQNEAQ (reference sequence). The CDR3 extends over 18 amino acids. The CDR3 sequence: CASSRSSPQQLFTDTQYF.

V is TRBV7-9 and J is TRBJ2-4; as DNA is missing, the TRBD1 call by TCRdb cannot be tested. The CDR3 has 15 residues. Germline values: CDR1 SEHNR, CDR2 FQNEAQ (reference sequence). The CDR3 sequence is CASSPDRIAKNIQYF.